A single sample gave rise to the 3 T cell receptor beta chains below, sequenced in a study of OX40 agonist ivuxolimab in advanced cancers. Data came from immunoSEQ multiplex PCR; TCRdb stores just in-frame clones and leaves some out. This sample has roughly 77,000 clones, with more than 65% found just once. The specimen comprised CD4+ or CD8+ T cells sorted from blood, sampled in a trial of the OX40 agonist ivuxolimab. The receptor set was obtained from an adult with an advanced solid tumor such as melanoma, head and neck, liver or kidney cancer.

Judged by abundance, this clone is medium-sized. This chain uses TRBV2 with TRBJ1-3; the D is unclear. Trimming removed 3 bases from V and 0 bases from J, with 6 bases in between. Germline CDR1 SNHLY, CDR2 FYNNEI. This CDR3 spans 14 amino acids. The CDR3 protein is CASSDEYSGNTIYF. The CDR3 DNA follows: TGTGCCAGCAGTGATGAGTACTCTGGAAACACCATATATTTT.

V gene TRBV7-3 combines with J gene TRBJ1-6, with D unclear. The CDR3 loop spans 14 amino acids. The V end lost 2 bases, the J end lost 2 bases, and 4 bases lay between the germline ends. Germline V gene sequence: CDR1 SGHTA, CDR2 FQGTGA. The CDR3 DNA reads TGTGCCAGCAGCTTACAGGCCTATAATTCACCCCTCCACTTT. Its protein product is CASSLQAYNSPLHF.

The chain uses TRBV19 and TRBJ1-4; D remains ambiguous. CDR3 length: 14 residues. Germline lookup yields CDR1 LNHDA and CDR2 SQIVND (reference sequence). Trimming pared 9 bases from V and 3 bases from J, leaving 14 bases between. The CDR3 DNA is TGTGCCAGCCGTGTAGCAGGTTCTAATGAAAAACTGTTTTTT. Translated: CASRVAGSNEKLFF.